The 30 T cell receptor beta chains reported below all come from one sample, sequenced in a study of cytomegalovirus exposure and HLA in healthy donors. The PCR used 60 Vbeta and 13 Jbeta primers. Here immunoSEQ multiplex PCR was the method, and the copy in TCRdb shows in-frame clones only, minus some. The sample consists of roughly 160,000 clones, approximately 81% of them appearing once. Sequencing used PBMCs. The receptor set was obtained from a male donor in good health and CMV-seronegative.

This CDR3 reads CASSLGLGGDSREETQYF. The DNA of the CDR3 is TGTGCCAGCAGCTTAGGGTTAGGGGGCGACTCCCGAGAAGAGACCCAGTACTTC. The gene calls are TRBV5-4 and TRBJ2-5; 7 bases fit TRBD1. This CDR3 has 18 residues. Germline V gene data show CDR1 as SGHNT and CDR2 as YYREEE (reference sequence). With V trimmed by 2 bases and J by 3 bases, 16 bases remained unmatched.

The chain recombines TRBV5-1 with TRBJ2-5, with 10 bases lining up with TRBD1. CDR1 is SGHRS, CDR2 YFSETQ, per germline. V lost 4 bases to trimming and J lost 4 bases; unmatched junction nucleotides: 13. The CDR3 consists of 17 residues. CDR3 amino acids: CASSPPPGQGKRETQYF. In DNA, the CDR3 is TGCGCCAGCAGCCCCCCACCGGGACAGGGGAAGAGAGAGACCCAGTACTTC.

The table lists this clone with a few counts. This chain links TRBV6-5 with TRBJ2-5, with D tentatively TRBD2 (6 bases). The CDR3 is made up of 13 amino acids. Trimming removed 2 bases at V and 5 bases at J, with 9 bases between. Germline CDR1 is MNHEY and CDR2 is SVGAGI. The CDR3, as DNA: TGTGCCAGCAGTTACGGACGGGAGGAGACCCAGTACTTC. Encoded protein: CASSYGREETQYF.

V gene TRBV28 combines with J gene TRBJ2-1, with TRBD2 matching over 7 bases. V trimming: 1 base; J trimming: 5 bases; junction bases outside the gene matches: 14. The germline V gene encodes CDR1 MDHEN and CDR2 SYDVKM. The CDR3 extends over 18 amino acids. CDR3 nucleotides: TGTGCCAGCAGTTTATTGGTTTTGCGGGAGCCCATGGACAATGAGCAGTTCTTC. It is translated as CASSLLVLREPMDNEQFF.

This clone was seen more than once but under ten times. The chain employs TRBV10-3 and TRBJ2-2, with a tentative D call TRBD1 (5 bases). The CDR3 sequence is 15 residues long. CDR1 is ENHRY and CDR2 is SYGVKD in the germline V gene. Trimming took off 2 bases at V and 5 bases at J, with 12 bases between the two ends. The CDR3, as DNA: TGTGCCATCAGTGAGACAGGAGAACTGACCGGGGAGCTGTTTTTT. Protein sequence: CAISETGELTGELFF.

V and J are TRBV15 and TRBJ1-4; the D is unclear. The CDR3 contains 15 residues. Germline V lookup: CDR1 LNHNV, CDR2 YYDKDF (reference sequence). Trimming removed 1 base from V and 4 bases from J, with 10 bases in between. CDR3 loop: CATSRVRNFNEKLFF. In nucleotides, the CDR3 is TGTGCCACCAGCAGAGTCCGAAACTTTAATGAAAAACTGTTTTTT. Full variable domain (outside the CDR3, taken from reference TRBV15 and TRBJ1-4): DAMVIQNPRYQVTQFGKPVTLSCSQTLNHNVMYWYQQKSSQAPKLLFHYYDKDFNNEADTPDNFQSRRPNTSFCFLDIRSPGLGDTAMYLCATSRVRNFNEKLFFGSGTQLSVL.

There are a few counts of this clone. V and J are TRBV14 and TRBJ1-4; D unresolved. V dropped 0 bases and J dropped 6 bases, with 11 bases sitting between them. The CDR3 runs to 15 residues. Germline V gene data show CDR1 as SGHDN and CDR2 as FVKESK. CDR3 amino acids: CASSQDSWRDEKLFF. The CDR3 nucleotides read TGTGCCAGCAGCCAAGACTCTTGGAGAGATGAAAAACTGTTTTTT.

V is TRBV14 and J is TRBJ1-6, with unresolved D. The germline V gene has CDR1 SGHDN and CDR2 FVKESK. CDR3 length: 17 amino acids. V lost 2 bases and J 0 bases, leaving 11 bases between the germline ends. CDR3 sequence reads: CASSQLITGSYNSPLHF. The CDR3 DNA follows: TGTGCCAGCAGCCAACTAATCACCGGCTCCTATAATTCACCCCTCCACTTT.

This chain joins TRBV18 and TRBJ1-1; D is perhaps TRBD1 (5 bases). In germline, CDR1 is KGHSH, CDR2 LQKENI. V was clipped by 5 bases and J by 4 bases, with 11 bases between them. The CDR3 spans 13 residues. CDR3 DNA sequence: TGTGCCAGCTCAGCGGGACCGGGCACTGAAGCTTTCTTT. Its protein is CASSAGPGTEAFF.

V usage is TRBV9 and J usage is TRBJ2-5; the match to TRBD1 covers 8 bases. Per germline, CDR1 SGDLS and CDR2 YYNGEE. The CDR3 is made up of 13 amino acids. The trim removed 3 bases at V and 5 bases at J, leaving 3 bases unmatched. CDR3 sequence: CASSGTGLETQYF. The CDR3 region has the DNA TGTGCCAGCAGCGGGACAGGGTTGGAGACCCAGTACTTC.

J is TRBJ2-1 and V is TRBV6-5; possibly TRBD1 for D (6 bases). From germline, CDR1 is MNHEY and CDR2 SVGAGI. CDR3 length: 15 amino acids. V was pared by 5 bases and J by 4 bases, with 15 bases between. The chain's CDR3 is CASSPDRDTYNEQFF. CDR3 in DNA: TGTGCCAGCAGTCCAGATCGGGACACTTACAATGAGCAGTTCTTC.

The rearrangement joins TRBV5-1 to TRBJ1-2, with 10 bases aligning to TRBD1. Germline V gene data show CDR1 as SGHRS and CDR2 as YFSETQ. The CDR3 sequence is 14 residues long. With V trimmed by 0 bases and J by 7 bases, 3 bases remained unmatched. The DNA for the CDR3 is TGCGCCAGCAGCTTGGGACAGGGGGCGAGTGGCTACACCTTC. It encodes CASSLGQGASGYTF.

The chain carries TRBV7-8 and TRBJ1-3, with D maybe TRBD1 (6 bases). The V and J ends lost 0 bases and 1 base respectively, with 13 bases between them. The CDR3 is 17 amino acids. CDR1 is SGHVS, CDR2 FQNEAQ, per germline. The CDR3 reads CASSLAQGRGSGNTIYF. The CDR3 DNA follows: TGTGCCAGCAGCTTAGCGCAAGGCAGGGGATCTGGAAACACCATATATTTT.

This rearrangement joins TRBV28 to TRBJ2-5, with 8 bases fitting TRBD2. The ends lost 8 bases at V and 5 bases at J; junction bases unmatched: 37. Germline V lookup: CDR1 MDHEN, CDR2 SYDVKM. This CDR3 has 23 residues. The CDR3, as DNA: TGTGCCAGCGCAACAGATAGCGGGACAACCGGAAGAAGTAGATGGGTGTTGCGGGAGACCCAGTACTTC. Protein: CASATDSGTTGRSRWVLRETQYF. Filled out from reference TRBV28 and TRBJ2-5, the complete variable domain reads DVKVTQSSRYLVKRTGEKVFLECVQDMDHENMFWYRQDPGLGLRLIYFSYDVKMKEKGDIPEGYSVSREKKERFSLILESASTNQTSMYLCASATDSGTTGRSRWVLRETQYFGPGTRLLVL.

CDR3 residues: CASSLKRVNTGELFF. The CDR3 DNA sequence: TGTGCCAGCAGCTTAAAGCGGGTGAACACCGGGGAGCTGTTTTTT. J is TRBJ2-2 and V is TRBV7-9, with a possible D match to TRBD2 (6 bases). The germline gives CDR1 SEHNR, CDR2 FQNEAQ (reference sequence). V gave up 2 bases and J gave up 1 base, with 8 bases separating them. This CDR3 has 15 residues.

The chain is built from TRBV4-1 and TRBJ2-1, with 9 nucleotides matching TRBD2. Germline CDR1 reads MGHRA; CDR2 reads YSYEKL. CDR3 length equals 15 residues. The junction had 6 bases not matched to a gene; V was cut back by 1 base and J by 8 bases. DNA for the CDR3: TGCGCCAGCAGCCAAGTTAGCGGGAGAAGCGATGAGCAGTTCTTC. The encoded protein is CASSQVSGRSDEQFF.

The chain has TRBV28 and TRBJ1-1; a weak D match, TRBD1 (6 bases). Germline CDR1 reads MDHEN; CDR2 reads SYDVKM. V was clipped by 5 bases and J by 4 bases, with 20 bases between them. The CDR3 has 16 amino acids. The CDR3 protein is CASSPPSQGVGTEAFF. The CDR3 DNA sequence: TGTGCCAGCAGTCCACCTTCACAGGGCGTGGGCACTGAAGCTTTCTTT. The entire variable domain, with the rest obtained from reference TRBV28 and TRBJ1-1, is as follows: DVKVTQSSRYLVKRTGEKVFLECVQDMDHENMFWYRQDPGLGLRLIYFSYDVKMKEKGDIPEGYSVSREKKERFSLILESASTNQTSMYLCASSPPSQGVGTEAFFGQGTRLTVV.

This clone was detected only once. The chain couples TRBV29-1 to TRBJ2-5, with TRBD1 matching 7 bases. Unmatched junction bases numbered 24, after V lost 4 bases and J lost 10 bases. The CDR3 runs to 17 residues. The germline V gene encodes CDR1 SQVTM and CDR2 ANQGSEA. The CDR3 loop reads CSVGSWIPGQKIKGQYF. DNA of the CDR3: TGCAGCGTTGGATCGTGGATACCGGGACAGAAGATAAAGGGCCAGTACTTC. Using reference TRBV29-1 and TRBJ2-5 for the parts outside the CDR3, the full variable domain is SAVISQKPSRDICQRGTSLTIQCQVDSQVTMMFWYRQQPGQSLTLIATANQGSEATYESGFVIDKFPISRPNLTFSTLTVSNMSPEDSSIYLCSVGSWIPGQKIKGQYFGPGTRLLVL.

The gene calls are TRBV5-1 and TRBJ2-5; D might be TRBD1 (6 bases). The J call may be faulty, since TRBJ2-7 better matches the DNA end. The CDR3 runs to 17 residues. CDR1 SGHRS and CDR2 YFSETQ come from the germline V gene. The CDR3 protein is CASSLTLQGPTSYEQYF. CDR3 sequence (DNA): TGCGCCAGCAGCTTGACCCTTCAGGGGCCAACTTCCTACGAGCAGTACTTC.

This rearrangement joins TRBV28 to TRBJ1-2; possibly TRBD1 for D (5 bases). Between the trimmed V and J ends, which lost 7 bases and 5 bases, there was a span of 17 bases. The germline CDR1 and CDR2 sequences are MDHEN and SYDVKM. The CDR3 sequence is 14 residues long. As DNA, the CDR3 is TGTGCCAGCACCCCCGCAGGGATCGGGTATGGCTACACCTTC. Its protein is CASTPAGIGYGYTF.

Only a few counts were recorded for this clone. This chain uses TRBV10-3 with TRBJ1-1; D gene ambiguous. V was cut by 7 bases and J by 4 bases, with 13 bases left in between. This CDR3 has 13 residues. Germline CDR1 ENHRY, CDR2 SYGVKD. CDR3 in amino acids: CAINDERGTEAFF. The CDR3 DNA reads as TGTGCCATCAATGATGAGCGGGGCACTGAAGCTTTCTTT.

CDR3 region: CASSLRTGTDTQYF. The CDR3 coding sequence is TGCGCCAGCAGCCTACGGACAGGCACAGATACGCAGTATTTT. J is TRBJ2-3 and V is TRBV5-1; perhaps TRBD1 as D (6 bases). V was trimmed by 4 bases and J by 1 base, leaving 10 bases between them. The germline CDR1 and CDR2 sequences are SGHRS and YFSETQ. This CDR3 region has 14 residues.

DNA of the CDR3: TGTGCCAGCAGCGTAGGGGGGGGGTCCACAGATACGCAGTATTTT. It specifies CASSVGGGSTDTQYF. The rearrangement joins TRBV9 to TRBJ2-3; the match to TRBD2 covers 7 bases. CDR3 length equals 15 residues. Germline values: CDR1 SGDLS, CDR2 YYNGEE. V lost 0 bases, J lost 2 bases, and 3 bases stayed unmatched.

The rearrangement uses TRBV7-2 and TRBJ2-1, with 13 nucleotides matching TRBD2. The V gene's germline CDR1 is SGHTA and CDR2 FQGNSA. V gave up 3 bases and J gave up 8 bases; unmatched junction bases: 4. There are 15 residues in the CDR3. For the CDR3, the DNA is TGTGCCAGCAGCTTGGGACTAGCGGGAATCTATGAGCAGTTCTTC. It yields the protein CASSLGLAGIYEQFF.

This clone has just one count. The chain uses TRBV5-6 and TRBJ1-2, with 10 positions matching TRBD1. Germline V gives CDR1 SGHDT, CDR2 YYEEEE. V trimming: 5 bases; J trimming: 0 bases; junction bases outside the gene matches: 7. CDR3 length equals 16 residues. The chain's CDR3 is CASSSGTGESNYGYTF. CDR3 sequence (DNA): TGTGCCAGCAGTTCCGGGACAGGGGAGTCTAACTATGGCTACACCTTC.

In this sample, this clone turned up a few times. Here the CDR3 reads CASSQTGNYGYTF. CDR3 DNA: TGCGCCAGCAGTCAAACAGGGAACTATGGCTACACCTTC. V usage is TRBV23-1 and J usage is TRBJ1-2, with a tentative D call TRBD1 (6 bases). Being an ORF, TRBV23-1 has a function that is uncertain. V was trimmed by 2 bases and J by 2 bases, leaving 6 bases between them. This CDR3 is built from 13 residues.

The chain carries TRBV6-5 and TRBJ2-7, with D perhaps matching TRBD1 (6 bases). The CDR3 has 15 residues. V was clipped by 0 bases and J by 3 bases, with 12 bases between them. Germline assignment: CDR1 MNHEY and CDR2 SVGAGI. CDR3 DNA sequence: TGTGCCAGCAGTTACTCGGCAGGGGAAGTCTACGAGCAGTACTTC. Translating gives CASSYSAGEVYEQYF.

This sequence joins TRBV6-1 and TRBJ2-2; 7 positions match TRBD1. The trim removed 7 bases at V and 5 bases at J, leaving 10 bases unmatched. Germline V gene lookup returns CDR1 MNHNS and CDR2 SASEGT. This CDR3 region has 15 residues. The CDR3 nucleotides are TGTGCCAGCAAAGGAACAGGGGTGGGGACCGGGGAGCTGTTTTTT. Translation gives CASKGTGVGTGELFF.

This clone was picked up one time. This sequence joins TRBV6-1 and TRBJ1-2; D is ambiguous. Looked up from germline, CDR1 is MNHNS and CDR2 is SASEGT. There are 12 residues in the CDR3. Trimming removed 9 bases from V and 1 base from J, with 9 bases in between. CDR3 DNA: TGTGCCAGGGGAGGGAATAACTATGGCTACACCTTC. It codes for CARGGNNYGYTF.

For this clone: At one of its ends the junction is not consistent with the germline gene, which may arise from a read error. The chain has TRBV30 and TRBJ1-2, with D possibly matching TRBD1 (6 bases). The CDR3 has 14 residues. Germline loops: CDR1 GTSNPN, CDR2 SVGIG (reference sequence). CDR3 sequence (DNA): TGTGCCTGGAGTTCTACAGGGTCGTTGTATGGCTACCCCTTC. It codes for CAWSSTGSLYGYPF.